What follows describes a single T cell receptor beta chain. Its antigen remains unidentified. cDNA came from approximately 0.5 to 1 ug RNA primed by random hexamers. Each CDR3 protein is one row after TCRdb ran MiXCR on the immunoSEQ multiplex PCR reads. This table holds about 140,000 distinct CDR3 sequences, 85% to 95% found once. The data were taken from a study of CD8 T cells in Susac syndrome. The study's findings and limits: None of the CD4+ T cell repertoires in Susac syndrome showed clonal expansion.

V was clipped by 0 bases and J by 1 base, with 13 bases between them. The CDR3 spans 16 residues. From germline, CDR1 is DFQATT and CDR2 SNEGSKA (reference sequence). TEMRA cells were enriched by FACS, while CD8+ and CD4+ T cells were obtained through a negative isolation that was performed magnetically. The V call is TRBV20-1, the J call TRBJ2-1; D might be TRBD1 (5 bases). Input material: CD4+ T cells from PBMCs. The receptor comes from a human donor with Susac syndrome. CDR3 amino acids: CSARDPHRQSYNEQFF. The CDR3 DNA follows: TGCAGTGCTAGAGATCCCCACAGGCAGTCCTACAATGAGCAGTTCTTC.